The 30 T cell receptor beta chains given below trace back to one sample, sequenced in a study of T-cell reconstitution after alpha-beta-depleted transplantation in children. Unique molecular identifiers were used in preparing the TCRbeta library. TCRdb used MiXCR to reprocess the PCR reads, holding one entry per CDR3 protein. The sample holds around 490,000 distinct CDR3 sequences, roughly 10% seen once. Material: PBMCs, mostly from graft donor cells, obtained 180 days after TCRalphabeta/CD19-depleted stem cell transplant. Receptors were obtained from a female patient aged 2 to 10 who had a stem cell transplant for aplastic anemia, so the T cells may come from the graft donor.

This clonotype has at least ten counts. The chain employs TRBV28 and TRBJ2-6, with D hard to call. There are 16 residues in the CDR3. V was shortened by 10 bases and J by 4 bases, with 20 bases between the two germline ends. Germline values: CDR1 MDHEN, CDR2 SYDVKM. The CDR3 protein is CAISAAFGIGANVLTF. For the CDR3, the DNA is TGTGCCATCTCGGCAGCCTTTGGGATCGGGGCCAACGTCCTGACTTTC.

This clonotype was picked up a small number of times. This chain connects TRBV28 to TRBJ2-2, with 8 bases that match TRBD1. Trimming cost V 7 bases and J 3 bases; bases outside gene matches: 10. The V gene's germline CDR1 is MDHEN and CDR2 SYDVKM. The CDR3 spans 16 residues. The CDR3, as DNA: TGTGCCAGCACTTTGTGGGACAGGAGGCACACCGGGGAGCTGTTTTTT. Its translation is CASTLWDRRHTGELFF.

This sequence joins TRBV20-1 and TRBJ1-6; D not certain. This CDR3 is 14 amino acids long. The germline V and J ends were trimmed by 6 bases and 8 bases, with 17 bases remaining between them. Germline assignment: CDR1 DFQATT and CDR2 SNEGSKA (reference sequence). CDR3 sequence (DNA): TGCAGTGCCAAATCCAGAGTATCGGATTCACCCCTCCACTTT. Encoded protein: CSAKSRVSDSPLHF.

In this sample, this clonotype turned up a few times. The rearrangement uses TRBV4-1 and TRBJ1-4, with TRBD1 as a possible D gene (6 bases). Germline V gene lookup returns CDR1 MGHRA and CDR2 YSYEKL. Trimming stripped 11 bases from V and 7 bases from J, with 23 bases between. The CDR3 is made up of 15 amino acids. The CDR3 coding sequence is TGCGCCGGGTGTGTATTGCCAGGGGATTGTGAAAAACTGTTTTTT. Translating gives CAGCVLPGDCEKLFF.

This clonotype was seen many times. V gene TRBV7-8 combines with J gene TRBJ2-7, with a tentative D call TRBD1 (5 bases). V was pared by 3 bases and J by 2 bases, with 14 bases between. The CDR3 has 15 residues. Per germline, CDR1 SGHVS and CDR2 FQNEAQ. The DNA of the CDR3 is TGTGCCAGCAGCTTCCAGGGAACCCTGACCTACGAGCAGTACTTC. Translating gives CASSFQGTLTYEQYF.

This rearrangement joins TRBV28 to TRBJ1-3; tentative D call: TRBD1 (6 bases). In germline, CDR1 is MDHEN, CDR2 SYDVKM. The germline V and J ends were trimmed by 2 bases and 3 bases, with 8 bases remaining between them. The CDR3 covers 14 residues. The CDR3 here is CASSLGRGGNTIYF. Written as DNA, the CDR3 is TGTGCCAGCAGTTTAGGCAGGGGTGGAAACACCATATATTTT.

The sample holds many counts of this clonotype. CDR3: CSARQGAAYGYTF. CDR3 nucleotide sequence: TGCAGTGCCAGACAGGGGGCGGCCTATGGCTACACCTTC. The chain combines TRBV20-1 with TRBJ1-2; 10 nucleotides agree with TRBD1. Germline CDR1 reads DFQATT; CDR2 reads SNEGSKA (reference sequence). Trimming cost V 6 bases and J 4 bases; bases outside gene matches: 5. This CDR3 has 13 amino acids.

A few counts support this clonotype. This rearrangement joins TRBV7-8 to TRBJ2-3, with TRBD1 as a possible D gene (6 bases). V was pared by 5 bases and J by 7 bases, with 25 bases between. This CDR3 comprises 17 residues. Germline loops: CDR1 SGHVS, CDR2 FQNEAQ. In DNA form, the CDR3 reads TGTGCCAGCAGCCGGAGTAGGGTGGGGGCCAGCTCGAATACGCAGTATTTT. Translated: CASSRSRVGASSNTQYF. Combining the CDR3 with reference TRBV7-8 and TRBJ2-3 gives the whole variable domain GAGVSQSPRYKVAKRGQDVALRCDPISGHVSLFWYQQALGQGPEFLTYFQNEAQLDKSGLPSDRFFAERPEGSVSTLKIQRTQQEDSAVYLCASSRSRVGASSNTQYFGPGTRLTVL.

The chain's CDR3 is CSVEGRRNYGYTF. CDR3 nucleotide sequence: TGCAGCGTTGAAGGTCGGCGGAACTATGGCTACACCTTC. The gene calls are TRBV29-1 and TRBJ1-2; no clear D gene. CDR1 and CDR2 from the germline V gene are SQVTM and ANQGSEA. The CDR3 extends over 13 amino acids. Trimming pared 1 base from V and 2 bases from J, leaving 8 bases between.

The V gene is TRBV18, the J gene TRBJ2-3, with 7 bases identical to TRBD1. Germline V lookup: CDR1 KGHSH, CDR2 LQKENI. V shed 5 bases and J 2 bases; nucleotides not matched to a gene: 10. The CDR3 runs to 16 residues. In DNA form, the CDR3 reads TGTGCCAGCTCATCGATCTCCGGGACAGACACAGATACGCAGTATTTT. Amino acids: CASSSISGTDTDTQYF.

CDR3 nucleotide sequence: TGTGCCAGCAGCCAGGTTAGCGGGGATACAGATACGCAGTATTTT. Translated, it gives CASSQVSGDTDTQYF. The V and J genes are TRBV4-2 and TRBJ2-3; 8 positions agree with TRBD2. The CDR3 consists of 15 residues. CDR1 LGHNA and CDR2 YNFKEQ come from the germline V gene. Trimming removed 3 bases from V and 3 bases from J; junction bases left unmatched: 5.

This clonotype has more than one count but fewer than ten. This sequence joins TRBV5-1 and TRBJ2-1, with D tentatively TRBD2 (6 bases). Per the germline V gene, CDR1 is SGHRS and CDR2 is YFSETQ. There are 15 residues in the CDR3. Trimming cost V 4 bases and J 0 bases, with 11 bases left between them. The CDR3 here is CASSVGTHSYNEQFF. The CDR3 DNA follows: TGCGCCAGCAGCGTTGGGACTCACTCCTACAATGAGCAGTTCTTC.

This clonotype has at least ten counts. The gene calls are TRBV28 and TRBJ1-2, with TRBD1 matching 7 bases. The CDR3 has 14 residues. After removal of 3 bases from V and 4 bases from J, the junction contained 5 bases not matched to a gene. Germline lookup yields CDR1 MDHEN and CDR2 SYDVKM. This CDR3 is CASSFRQGPYGYTF. The CDR3 DNA reads TGTGCCAGCAGTTTTCGACAGGGACCCTATGGCTACACCTTC.

The chain is built from TRBV10-1 and TRBJ2-3, with TRBD2 matching 9 bases. V gave up 6 bases and J gave up 4 bases; unmatched junction bases: 2. The CDR3 length is 13 residues. CDR1 and CDR2 (germline): WNHNN, SYGVQD (reference sequence). CDR3 residues: CASSGTSPDTQYF. DNA of the CDR3: TGCGCCAGCAGCGGGACTAGCCCAGATACGCAGTATTTT.

V is TRBV11-2 and J is TRBJ2-2, with D unclear. In germline, CDR1 is SGHAT, CDR2 FQNNGV. The length of the CDR3 is 15 residues. Trimming stripped 3 bases from V and 1 base from J, with 9 bases between. The CDR3 sequence: CASSLGFMNTGELFF. For the CDR3, the DNA is TGTGCCAGCAGCTTGGGCTTCATGAACACCGGGGAGCTGTTTTTT.

The table lists this clonotype with a count of one. The junction departs from germline at one end; a sequencing error may be responsible. The chain recombines TRBV4-1 with TRBJ1-1; 8 nucleotides line up with TRBD1. This CDR3 region has 17 residues. Germline CDR1 MGHRA, CDR2 YSYEKL. This chain's CDR3 is CATSQDPQGAMNTEAFF. The CDR3 coding sequence is TGCGCCACCAGCCAAGATCCCCAGGGGGCCATGAACACTGAAGCTTTCTTT.

A few counts support this clonotype. The rearrangement links TRBV6-2 or TRBV6-3 to TRBJ2-7; D may be TRBD2 (5 bases). The CDR3 covers 13 residues. Trimming removed 0 bases from V and 6 bases from J, with 9 bases in between. Looked up from germline, CDR1 is MNHEY and CDR2 is SVGEGT. CDR3 sequence reads: CASSYSGRGEQYV. CDR3 sequence (DNA): TGTGCCAGCAGTTACTCGGGTCGGGGCGAGCAGTACGTC.

This clonotype was seen a handful of times. The chain carries TRBV7-2 and TRBJ1-2; no firm D call. The CDR3 consists of 15 residues. Germline lookup yields CDR1 SGHTA and CDR2 FQGNSA. Trimming took off 5 bases at V and 0 bases at J, with 13 bases between the two ends. Here the CDR3 reads CASSPHGVANYGYTF. DNA for the CDR3: TGTGCCAGCAGCCCCCACGGGGTGGCTAACTATGGCTACACCTTC.

The genes are TRBV29-1 and TRBJ2-1; 9 nucleotides match TRBD2. V lost 0 bases and J lost 5; bases outside the gene matches: 8. In germline, CDR1 is SQVTM, CDR2 ANQGSEA. This CDR3 comprises 16 residues. CDR3 sequence reads: CSVEDIAGEVHNEQFF. In nucleotides, the CDR3 is TGCAGCGTTGAAGACATAGCGGGAGAGGTTCACAATGAGCAGTTCTTC.

The V gene is TRBV5-1, the J gene TRBJ1-4; 8 bases align to TRBD1. Germline assignment: CDR1 SGHRS and CDR2 YFSETQ. The CDR3 is 18 residues long. Trimming took 4 bases from V and 4 from J; bases not matched to a gene: 15. CDR3 protein: CASSLAPGGASNNEKLFF. The CDR3 region has the DNA TGCGCCAGCAGCCTGGCACCAGGGGGCGCGTCAAATAATGAAAAACTGTTTTTT.

This clonotype was observed a few times. This chain uses TRBV29-1 with TRBJ1-2; no definite D call. Germline assignment: CDR1 SQVTM and CDR2 ANQGSEA. The CDR3 has 11 amino acids. With 7 bases removed from V and 4 bases from J, the gap between germline ends came to 10 bases. The CDR3 is CSATDFYGYTF. Written as DNA, the CDR3 is TGCAGCGCTACGGATTTCTATGGCTACACCTTC. The full variable domain, its missing parts supplied by reference TRBV29-1 and TRBJ1-2, is SAVISQKPSRDICQRGTSLTIQCQVDSQVTMMFWYRQQPGQSLTLIATANQGSEATYESGFVIDKFPISRPNLTFSTLTVSNMSPEDSSIYLCSATDFYGYTFGSGTRLTVV.

This clonotype occurred a few times. The rearrangement uses TRBV20-1 and TRBJ2-3; TRBD1 matches 8 bases. The J segment lost 6 bases and the V segment lost 4 bases, leaving 9 bases of the junction unmatched. Germline values: CDR1 DFQATT, CDR2 SNEGSKA (reference sequence). The CDR3 contains 14 residues. The DNA for the CDR3 is TGCAGTGCTACAGGGGGCGGGGTCCGGGATACGCAGTATTTT. Protein product: CSATGGGVRDTQYF.

This chain uses TRBV3-1 with TRBJ2-2; D is unresolved. V was clipped by 4 bases and J by 1 base, with 7 bases between them. The CDR3 contains 14 residues. Per the germline V gene, CDR1 is LGHDT and CDR2 is YNNKEL (reference sequence). In DNA, the CDR3 is TGTGCCAGCAGCCCTCCAAGGAACACCGGGGAGCTGTTTTTT. This codes for CASSPPRNTGELFF.

This clonotype was observed a few times. The CDR3 sequence: CSARDSHRGRAFF. The CDR3 DNA follows: TGCAGTGCTAGAGACTCCCACAGGGGGCGAGCTTTCTTT. J is TRBJ1-1 and V is TRBV20-1; TRBD1 agrees at 9 bases. Looked up from germline, CDR1 is DFQATT and CDR2 is SNEGSKA (reference sequence). CDR3 length: 13 residues. The junction had 6 bases not matched to a gene; V was cut back by 0 bases and J by 10 bases.

This chain joins TRBV3-1 and TRBJ2-3, with no clear D. Trimming took off 0 bases at V and 14 bases at J, with 12 bases between the two ends. Per germline, CDR1 LGHDT and CDR2 YNNKEL (reference sequence). The length of the CDR3 is 12 residues. CDR3 nucleotides: TGTGCCAGCAGCCAAGATAGAATCTCCGGGTATTTT. As protein: CASSQDRISGYF.

This chain connects TRBV20-1 to TRBJ2-3; 7 bases are a match to TRBD2. V was pared by 6 bases and J by 0 bases, with 6 bases of the junction left unmatched. Germline values: CDR1 DFQATT, CDR2 SNEGSKA (reference sequence). This CDR3 comprises 14 residues. The DNA of the CDR3 is TGCAGTGCGCAACTAGCGACTAGCACAGATACGCAGTATTTT. It specifies CSAQLATSTDTQYF.

This clonotype was seen only a few times. The V gene is TRBV6-6, the J gene TRBJ2-1; D ambiguous. V was trimmed by 7 bases and J by 4 bases, leaving 5 bases between them. The CDR3 loop spans 11 amino acids. Germline CDR1 and CDR2: MNHNY and SVGAGI (reference sequence). In DNA, the CDR3 is TGTGCCAGCAACTGGTACAATGAGCAGTTCTTC. This translates into CASNWYNEQFF.

This clonotype was recorded a few times. This sequence joins TRBV20-1 and TRBJ1-5; the D is unclear. V lost 5 bases to trimming and J lost 0 bases, with 8 bases between them. Germline CDR1 is DFQATT and CDR2 is SNEGSKA (reference sequence). The CDR3 totals 13 residues. The chain's CDR3 is CSAVLDSNQPQHF. The CDR3 nucleotides are TGCAGTGCTGTTCTCGATAGCAATCAGCCCCAGCATTTT.

In this sample, this clonotype turned up a few times. The chain combines TRBV4-3 with TRBJ1-1, with D possibly TRBD1 on 6 matching bases. Germline V gives CDR1 LGHNA, CDR2 YSLEER. V was pared by 4 bases and J by 3 bases, with 12 bases between. This CDR3 is 14 amino acids long. The CDR3 sequence: CASSPTGAYTEAFF. In DNA, the CDR3 is TGCGCCAGCAGCCCGACGGGGGCCTACACTGAAGCTTTCTTT.

The sample holds many counts of this clonotype. This chain connects TRBV27 to TRBJ1-4, with TRBD1 matching 9 bases. The CDR3 has 16 residues. CDR1 is MNHEY and CDR2 is SMNVEV in the germline V gene (reference sequence). J was trimmed by 8 bases and V by 4 bases; bases with no gene match: 11. In DNA form, the CDR3 reads TGTGCCAGCAGTTCGAACTACAGGGGGCTGAGAGAAAAACTGTTTTTT. It specifies CASSSNYRGLREKLFF.